Listed here are 31 T cell receptor beta chains from one sample, sequenced in a study of shared clonotypes between healthy human individuals. Generated by immunoSEQ multiplex PCR, the TCRdb table keeps only in-frame clones and is missing some. The sample lists 470,000 or so clones; 65% to 85% were seen once. The sample was PBMCs. Receptors were obtained from a woman aged 40 to 50 in good health. Some clones in this sample may be carry-over from other donors' samples.

J is TRBJ1-3 and V is TRBV27, with TRBD1 identical over 7 bases. This CDR3 is 14 amino acids long. From germline, CDR1 is MNHEY and CDR2 SMNVEV (reference sequence). Unmatched junction bases numbered 2, after V lost 6 bases and J lost 0 bases. CDR3 nucleotides: TGTGCCAGCAGCCGACAGGGCTCTGGAAACACCATATATTTT. Amino acid sequence: CASSRQGSGNTIYF.

The chain links TRBV11-2 to TRBJ2-7, with TRBD2 identical over 8 bases. Trimming took 1 base from V and 2 from J; bases not matched to a gene: 4. The CDR3 is 15 amino acids. Germline CDR1 SGHAT, CDR2 FQNNGV. Here the CDR3 DNA reads TGTGCCAGCAGCTTAGGAGCGGGAGTGGCCTACGAGCAGTACTTC. This encodes CASSLGAGVAYEQYF.

This clone was observed once. With a far larger clone one base away, a read error is the likely cause. This chain uses TRBV29-1 with TRBJ2-3; D unresolved. Per germline, CDR1 SQVTM and CDR2 ANQGSEA. CDR3 length: 15 residues. Deletions cut 4 bases from V and 2 bases from J, with 16 bases between. CDR3 nucleotide sequence: TGCAGCGTTGTCTTGCCGGTAACTATCACAGATACGCAGTATTTT. Its translation is CSVVLPVTITDTQYF.

In its sample, this clone was seen once. The sample holds other DNA sequences that translate to the same CDR3. V usage is TRBV5-1 and J usage is TRBJ2-3; possibly TRBD2 for D (6 bases). Trimming took off 0 bases at V and 0 bases at J, with 8 bases between the two ends. This CDR3 is 15 amino acids long. Germline V gives CDR1 SGHRS, CDR2 YFSETQ. CDR3 DNA sequence: TGCGCCAGCAGCTTGGTGGGGGGTAGCACAGATACGCAGTATTTT. Residues: CASSLVGGSTDTQYF.

The chain recombines TRBV6-4 with TRBJ2-4; 9 bases are shared with TRBD2. The CDR3 extends over 19 amino acids. Looked up from germline, CDR1 is MRHNA and CDR2 is SNTAGT. Trimming at V came to 8 bases and at J to 10 bases, leaving 27 bases not matched to a gene. CDR3 DNA: TGTGCCAGCCTGGTTGAGGGCCTTAGCGGGAGTTCTTGGGGGGTGATTCAGTACTTC. Translation: CASLVEGLSGSSWGVIQYF.

This chain connects TRBV4-2 to TRBJ2-7; D is unresolved. Trimming took off 5 bases at V and 6 bases at J, with 17 bases between the two ends. Germline values: CDR1 LGHNA, CDR2 YNFKEQ. This CDR3 has 14 residues. The CDR3 nucleotides read TGTGCCAGCAGCAAGGACCTAGAAAGAAGCGAGCAGTACTTC. Translated, it gives CASSKDLERSEQYF.

This sequence joins TRBV15 and TRBJ1-1, with D hard to call. V lost 5 bases to trimming and J lost 4 bases, with 17 bases between them. The CDR3 runs 15 residues. The germline V gene has CDR1 LNHNV and CDR2 YYDKDF (reference sequence). The CDR3 DNA reads TGTGCCACCAGCGCAGAGTACACACTCGGCACTGAAGCTTTCTTT. It encodes CATSAEYTLGTEAFF. The full variable domain, rest sourced from reference TRBV15 and TRBJ1-1, is DAMVIQNPRYQVTQFGKPVTLSCSQTLNHNVMYWYQQKSSQAPKLLFHYYDKDFNNEADTPDNFQSRRPNTSFCFLDIRSPGLGDTAMYLCATSAEYTLGTEAFFGQGTRLTVV.

Of note for this clone: This likely traces to a read error, being one base from a far larger clone. The gene calls are TRBV6-5 and TRBJ2-1; D is ambiguous. This CDR3 has 15 residues. V dropped 2 bases and J dropped 6 bases, with 14 bases sitting between them. Germline values: CDR1 MNHEY, CDR2 SVGAGI. CDR3 DNA: TGTGCCAGCAGTTACAGGGTATCCTGGGCCAATGAGCAGTTCTTC. Protein product: CASSYRVSWANEQFF.

This chain connects TRBV19 to TRBJ2-1; 10 bases fit TRBD2. V was clipped by 3 bases and J by 7 bases; unmatched bases: 15. The CDR3 covers 18 residues. The germline V gene encodes CDR1 LNHDA and CDR2 SQIVND (reference sequence). As DNA, the CDR3 is TGTGCCAGTAGTATCCGTAAGACTAGCGGGCCGCTTGTGAATGAGCAGTTCTTC. Translated: CASSIRKTSGPLVNEQFF.

This chain joins TRBV7-3 and TRBJ2-3; D is perhaps TRBD1 (5 bases). The length of the CDR3 is 12 residues. The V gene lost 4 bases and the J gene lost 7 bases, with 9 bases spanning the gap. The germline V gene has CDR1 SGHTA and CDR2 FQGTGA. CDR3 loop: CASSSTVNTQYF. The CDR3 nucleotides are TGTGCCAGCAGCTCGACAGTCAATACGCAGTATTTT.

As for this clone: This likely came from a read error, as a far larger clone is one base away. This rearrangement joins TRBV4-2 to TRBJ2-1, with 12 bases that match TRBD2. The CDR3 spans 16 residues. Germline V lookup: CDR1 LGHNA, CDR2 YNFKEQ. J gave up 3 bases and V 4 bases, and 4 bases lay outside the gene matches. CDR3 coding DNA: TGTGCCAGCAGCCCCTCGACTAGCGGGAGCTACAATGAGCAGTTCTTC. Its translation: CASSPSTSGSYNEQFF.

The gene calls are TRBV4-2 and TRBJ1-1; 7 bases match TRBD1. The CDR3 is 14 amino acids. V shed 4 bases and J 1 base; nucleotides not matched to a gene: 3. CDR1 and CDR2 from the germline V gene are LGHNA and YNFKEQ. CDR3: CASSPRDRNTEAFF. The DNA for the CDR3 is TGTGCCAGCAGCCCCCGGGACAGGAACACTGAAGCTTTCTTT.

This clone occurred once. CDR3 sequence (DNA): TGTGCCAGCAGCTCCTTCGGGGGTTGGGGCAATCAGCCCCAGCATTTT. Translating gives CASSSFGGWGNQPQHF. J is TRBJ1-5 and V is TRBV7-2; maybe TRBD1 (5 bases). CDR1 and CDR2 from the germline V gene are SGHTA and FQGNSA. Trimming removed 4 bases at V and 2 bases at J, with 15 bases between. CDR3 size: 16 residues. The entire variable domain, with the rest obtained from reference TRBV7-2 and TRBJ1-5, is as follows: GAGVSQSPSNKVTEKGKDVELRCDPISGHTALYWYRQSLGQGLEFLIYFQGNSAPDKSGLPSDRFSAERTGGSVSTLTIQRTQQEDSAVYLCASSSFGGWGNQPQHFGDGTRLSIL.

The J gene is TRBJ2-5, the V gene TRBV9, with 7 bases that match TRBD1. The V gene's germline CDR1 is SGDLS and CDR2 YYNGEE. The CDR3 contains 14 residues. The junction had 7 bases not matched to a gene; V was cut back by 3 bases and J by 5 bases. CDR3 region: CASSAEGGRETQYF. The CDR3, as DNA: TGTGCCAGCAGCGCGGAAGGGGGCAGGGAGACCCAGTACTTC.

This chain joins TRBV4-1 and TRBJ2-7; TRBD2 might be the D (6 bases). Germline V gene sequence: CDR1 MGHRA, CDR2 YSYEKL. Trimming took off 1 base at V and 3 bases at J, with 16 bases between the two ends. This CDR3 contains 16 residues. The CDR3 loop reads CASSQGALADNYEQYF. Here the CDR3 DNA reads TGCGCCAGCAGCCAAGGGGCGTTAGCGGACAACTACGAGCAGTACTTC.

The chain joins TRBV11-2 to TRBJ2-7, with 9 bases identical to TRBD1. Germline CDR1 and CDR2: SGHAT and FQNNGV. The CDR3 is 14 residues long. The trim removed 5 bases at V and 4 bases at J, leaving 6 bases unmatched. CDR3 sequence: CASSPTGGLYEQYF. In DNA form, the CDR3 reads TGTGCCAGCAGCCCTACAGGGGGCTTATACGAGCAGTACTTC.

V and J are TRBV5-4 and TRBJ2-2; 10 bases are a match to TRBD1. This CDR3 comprises 15 residues. The germline V gene encodes CDR1 SGHNT and CDR2 YYREEE (reference sequence). V shed 1 base, J shed 7 bases, and the junction held 4 bases outside the gene matches. Written as DNA, the CDR3 is TGTGCCAGCAGCTTGAGACAGGGGGCGAGCGGGGAGCTGTTTTTT. Protein: CASSLRQGASGELFF.

V usage is TRBV4-3 and J usage is TRBJ1-2; no clear D gene. The germline V gene encodes CDR1 LGHNA and CDR2 YSLEER. The CDR3 consists of 14 residues. V was clipped by 4 bases and J by 2 bases, with 11 bases between them. CDR3 sequence reads: CASSPSYSNYGYTF. CDR3 DNA: TGCGCCAGCAGCCCCAGTTATTCCAACTATGGCTACACCTTC.

This chain uses TRBV2 with TRBJ2-5; perhaps TRBD1 as D (5 bases). This CDR3 has 14 residues. Trimming took off 4 bases at V and 0 bases at J, with 9 bases between the two ends. Germline V gene lookup returns CDR1 SNHLY and CDR2 FYNNEI. The CDR3 here is CASSGRGYQETQYF. CDR3 in DNA: TGTGCCAGCAGTGGTAGGGGATACCAAGAGACCCAGTACTTC. The complete variable domain, with remaining parts taken from reference TRBV2 and TRBJ2-5, reads EPEVTQTPSHQVTQMGQEVILRCVPISNHLYFYWYRQILGQKVEFLVSFYNNEISEKSEIFDDQFSVERPDGSNFTLKIRSTKLEDSAMYFCASSGRGYQETQYFGPGTRLLVL.

About this clone: A far more abundant clone sits one base away, making this likely a read error. Other DNA sequences from this sample encode an identical CDR3 as well. The V gene is TRBV9, the J gene TRBJ2-3; D is perhaps TRBD2 (5 bases). The CDR3 is made up of 15 amino acids. Per the germline V gene, CDR1 is SGDLS and CDR2 is YYNGEE. The CDR3 protein is CASSLLLAGTDTQYF. The DNA for the CDR3 is TGTGCCAGCAGCCTACTACTGGCGGGCACAGATACGCAATATTTT.

Turning to this clone: A far larger clone lies a single base away; this is likely a read error. A read error is likely, as this CDR3 ends without the conserved phenylalanine or tryptophan. Other DNA sequences in the sample encode the same CDR3. The rearrangement links TRBV2 to TRBJ2-7, with D hard to call. V dropped 2 bases and J dropped 7 bases, with 12 bases sitting between them. The CDR3 is 13 amino acids. Germline V gene data show CDR1 as SNHLY and CDR2 as FYNNEI. Written as DNA, the CDR3 is TGTGCCAGCAGTGAACTCAGGTCTGAGGAGCAGTACCTC. This sequence encodes CASSELRSEEQYL.

This sequence joins TRBV10-3 and TRBJ1-5, with 8 bases aligning to TRBD1. The CDR3 has 14 amino acids. Trimming removed 11 bases from V and 0 bases from J; junction bases left unmatched: 6. Germline CDR1 reads ENHRY; CDR2 reads SYGVKD. The CDR3 bases are TGTGCCTCGACAGGGGACCCTAGCAATCAGCCCCAGCATTTT. Translating it yields CASTGDPSNQPQHF.

This CDR3 is CASSQDPPGSTNEKLFF. DNA for the CDR3: TGCGCCAGCAGCCAAGATCCCCCAGGGTCAACTAATGAAAAACTGTTTTTT. The rearrangement joins TRBV4-3 to TRBJ1-4, with D maybe TRBD1 (5 bases). V lost 0 bases and J 0 bases, leaving 11 bases between the germline ends. CDR1 is LGHNA, CDR2 YSLEER, per germline. This CDR3 is 17 amino acids long.

The chain uses TRBV15 and TRBJ2-3, with 7 bases that match TRBD2. Germline CDR1 LNHNV, CDR2 YYDKDF (reference sequence). V was pared by 3 bases and J by 4 bases, with 10 bases of the junction left unmatched. This CDR3 region has 16 residues. DNA of the CDR3: TGTGCCACCAGCAGCCAGTGGCGGGAGTCCCCAGATACGCAGTATTTT. As protein: CATSSQWRESPDTQYF.

The chain uses TRBV2 and TRBJ1-5; no clear D gene. Germline V lookup: CDR1 SNHLY, CDR2 FYNNEI. The germline V and J ends were trimmed by 7 bases and 7 bases, with 14 bases remaining between them. The CDR3 is 13 amino acids. CDR3 in amino acids: CASILGHGQPQHF. The DNA of the CDR3 is TGTGCCAGCATACTAGGCCATGGGCAGCCCCAGCATTTT.

The chain uses TRBV4-2 and TRBJ2-7; D is uncertain. This CDR3 region has 14 residues. Germline V gene data show CDR1 as LGHNA and CDR2 as YNFKEQ. Trimming stripped 0 bases from V and 1 base from J, with 7 bases between. CDR3 in amino acids: CASSQDWGSYEQYF. The CDR3 DNA sequence: TGTGCCAGCAGCCAAGATTGGGGTTCCTACGAGCAGTACTTC.

The rearrangement uses TRBV15 and TRBJ2-3, with 12 positions matching TRBD2. The CDR3 loop spans 17 amino acids. V gave up 0 bases and J gave up 6 bases; unmatched junction bases: 7. The V gene's germline CDR1 is LNHNV and CDR2 YYDKDF (reference sequence). The DNA of the CDR3 is TGTGCCACCAGCAGAGATTCTAGCGGGAGGGCTAAGGATACGCAGTATTTT. It is translated as CATSRDSSGRAKDTQYF.

The chain has TRBV4-2 and TRBJ2-5; 12 bases fit TRBD2. Germline trimming cut 1 base from V and 5 bases from J; bases unmatched to any gene: 17. The CDR3 spans 20 residues. Germline V lookup: CDR1 LGHNA, CDR2 YNFKEQ. Written as DNA, the CDR3 is TGTGCCAGCAGCCAAGTTGCGCCTAGCGGGAGGGCCAGGTCCGTGGAGACCCAGTACTTC. Its protein product is CASSQVAPSGRARSVETQYF.

This clone was found a few times. The chain joins TRBV6-4 to TRBJ2-1, with 9 bases lining up with TRBD2. The trim removed 0 bases at V and 9 bases at J, leaving 3 bases unmatched. This CDR3 contains 14 residues. Germline loops: CDR1 MRHNA, CDR2 SNTAGT. Here the CDR3 DNA reads TGTGCCAGCAGTGACTCTAGCGGGAGCAGTGAGCAGTTCTTC. Translation gives CASSDSSGSSEQFF.

This clone was counted only a few times. This may come from a read error, since a much larger clone is one base off. V usage is TRBV5-1 and J usage is TRBJ2-2, with D possibly TRBD2 on 6 matching bases. Germline V gives CDR1 SGHRS, CDR2 YFSETQ. The CDR3 covers 15 residues. This CDR3 is CASSLDRRGTGELLF. CDR3 nucleotides: TGCGCCAGCAGCTTGGACAGGCGGGGCACCGGGGAGCTGCTTTTT.

This chain uses TRBV30 with TRBJ1-4; D is possibly TRBD1 (5 bases). V was trimmed by 3 bases and J by 8 bases, leaving 13 bases between them. This CDR3 has 13 residues. Looked up from germline, CDR1 is GTSNPN and CDR2 is SVGIG (reference sequence). The CDR3 protein is CAWSRQGGEKLFF. DNA for the CDR3: TGTGCCTGGAGCCGCCAGGGAGGGGAAAAACTGTTTTTT.